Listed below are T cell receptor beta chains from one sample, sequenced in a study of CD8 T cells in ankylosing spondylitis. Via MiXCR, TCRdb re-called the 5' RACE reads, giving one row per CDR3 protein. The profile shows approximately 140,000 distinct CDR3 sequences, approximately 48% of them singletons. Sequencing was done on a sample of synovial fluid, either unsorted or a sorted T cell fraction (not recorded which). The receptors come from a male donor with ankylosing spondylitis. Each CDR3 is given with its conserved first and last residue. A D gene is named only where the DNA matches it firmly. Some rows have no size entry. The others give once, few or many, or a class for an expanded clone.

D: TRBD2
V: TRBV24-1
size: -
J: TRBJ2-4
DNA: TGTGCCACCGGAGACGGTCGGGGGGTGGAGGACATTCAGTACTTC
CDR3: CATGDGRGVEDIQYF

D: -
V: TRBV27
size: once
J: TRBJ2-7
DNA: TGTGCCAGCCGGAGCCCTACCGCGCCCCCCTACGAGCAGTACTTC
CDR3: CASRSPTAPPYEQYF

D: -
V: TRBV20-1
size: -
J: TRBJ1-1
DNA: TGCAGTGCTAGTTCGGGGCCGAGTACGACGGGGCCTTTCTTT
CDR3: CSASSGPSTTGPFF

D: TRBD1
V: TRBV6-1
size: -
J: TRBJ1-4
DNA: TGTGCCAGCAGCCCGGGACAGGGTAATGAAAAACTGTTTTTT
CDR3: CASSPGQGNEKLFF

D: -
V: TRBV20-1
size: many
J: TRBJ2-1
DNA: TGCAGTGCAGAGCCACGGGACAACTACAATGAGCAGTTCTTC
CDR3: CSAEPRDNYNEQFF

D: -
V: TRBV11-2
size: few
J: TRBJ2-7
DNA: TGTGCCAGCAGCCCAAACTTGGACGAGCAGTACTTC
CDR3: CASSPNLDEQYF

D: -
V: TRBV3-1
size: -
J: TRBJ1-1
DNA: TGTGCCAGCAGCCAAGGAGTCTACTCGGGTTTTGGAATGAACACTGAAGCTTTCTTT
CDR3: CASSQGVYSGFGMNTEAFF

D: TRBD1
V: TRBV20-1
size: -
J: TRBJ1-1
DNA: TGCAGTGCTAGTAGGGGGCCGGCGGGGAGGAACACTGAAGCTTTCTTT
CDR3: CSASRGPAGRNTEAFF

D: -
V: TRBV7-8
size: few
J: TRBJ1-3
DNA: TGTGCCAGCAGCGACGACAGGACCCGCTCTGGAAACACCATATATTTT
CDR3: CASSDDRTRSGNTIYF

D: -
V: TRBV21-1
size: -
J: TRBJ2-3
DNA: TGTGCCAGCAGCTCGACAGCTAGCGTTTTCACAGATACGCAGTATTTT
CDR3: CASSSTASVFTDTQYF

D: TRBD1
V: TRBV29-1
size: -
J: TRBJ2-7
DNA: TGCAGCGTTCCGGGACAGGTAGCCTACGAGCAGTACTTC
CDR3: CSVPGQVAYEQYF

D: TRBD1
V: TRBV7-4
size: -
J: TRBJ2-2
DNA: TGTGCCAGCAGAAACGGACAGGAATCGACCGGGGAGCTGTTTTTT
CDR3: CASRNGQESTGELFF

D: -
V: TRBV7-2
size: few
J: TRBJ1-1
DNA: TGTGCCAGCAGCTCCCAGCCCGTGTCCAACACTGAAGCTTTCTTT
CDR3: CASSSQPVSNTEAFF

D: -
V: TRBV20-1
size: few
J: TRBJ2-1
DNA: TGCAGTGCTGCGGACAGCTACAATGAGCAGTTCTTC
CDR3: CSAADSYNEQFF

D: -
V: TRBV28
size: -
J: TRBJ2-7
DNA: TGTGCCAGCAGCTCAATCGACGGGGCCTACGAGCAGTACTTC
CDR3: CASSSIDGAYEQYF

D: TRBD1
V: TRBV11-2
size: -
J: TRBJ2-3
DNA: TGTGCCAGCAGCTTAGTGGGTCCCTACGACAGGGTACGCACAGATACGCAGTATTTT
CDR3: CASSLVGPYDRVRTDTQYF

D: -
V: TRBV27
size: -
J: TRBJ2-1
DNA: TGTGCCAGCAGTTCGGGACTGACCTACAATGAGCAGTTCTTC
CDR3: CASSSGLTYNEQFF

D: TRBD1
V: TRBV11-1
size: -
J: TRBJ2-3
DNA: TGTGCCAGCAGCTCAGGGGGTTGGAGGACGCAACTCACTAGCACAGATACGCAGTATTTT
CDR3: CASSSGGWRTQLTSTDTQYF

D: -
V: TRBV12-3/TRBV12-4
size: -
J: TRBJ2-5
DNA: TGTGCCAGCAGTGGGCTGGTCCCCCTGGGGCAAGAGACCCAGTACTTC
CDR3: CASSGLVPLGQETQYF

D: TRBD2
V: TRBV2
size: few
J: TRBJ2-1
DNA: TGTGCCAGCAGGGGTTTTGAACTAGCGGGGGGTGAGCAGTTCTTC
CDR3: CASRGFELAGGEQFF

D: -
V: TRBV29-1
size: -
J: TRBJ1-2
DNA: TGCAGCGCTGGGACGGAGGCCACTCAATACTATGGCTACACCTTC
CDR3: CSAGTEATQYYGYTF

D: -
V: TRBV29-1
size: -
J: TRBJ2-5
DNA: TGCAGCGTTGATAGGGCCCCGCCCCAAGAGACCCAGTACTTC
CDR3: CSVDRAPPQETQYF

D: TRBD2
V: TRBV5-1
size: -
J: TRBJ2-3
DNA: TGCGCCAGCAGCCTTAGGACTAGCTTCACAGATACGCAGTATTTT
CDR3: CASSLRTSFTDTQYF

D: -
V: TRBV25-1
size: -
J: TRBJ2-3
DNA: TGTGCCAGCAGTGATTTGGACTATACGCAGTATTTT
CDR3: CASSDLDYTQYF

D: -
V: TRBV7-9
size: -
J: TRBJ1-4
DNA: TGTGCCAGCAGCGGAGCCGGGACAACAACTAATGAAAAACTGTTTTTT
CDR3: CASSGAGTTTNEKLFF

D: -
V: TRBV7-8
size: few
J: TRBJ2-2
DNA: TGTGCCAGCAGCTCCCACCGACTAGTCGGCTCCACCGGGGAGCTGTTTTTT
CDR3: CASSSHRLVGSTGELFF

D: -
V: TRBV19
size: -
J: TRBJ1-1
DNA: TGTGCCAGTAGGTGGGGGTCCATGAACACTGAAGCTTTCTTT
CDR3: CASRWGSMNTEAFF

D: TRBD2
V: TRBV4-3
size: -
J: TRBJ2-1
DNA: TGCGCCAGCAGCCTAGCGGGAGGGCCTTTAGGTGAGCAGTTCTTC
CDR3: CASSLAGGPLGEQFF

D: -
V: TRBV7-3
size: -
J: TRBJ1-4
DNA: TGTGCCAGCAGCTCTACTCCCCGGGACACTGAAAAACTGTTTTTT
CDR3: CASSSTPRDTEKLFF

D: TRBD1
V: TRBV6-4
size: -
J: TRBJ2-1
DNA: TGTGCCAGCAGTGACGGGACAGGGGGTCCCGATGAGCAGTTCTTC
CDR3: CASSDGTGGPDEQFF

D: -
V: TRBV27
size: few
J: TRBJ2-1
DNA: TGTGCCAGCAGTTTACTGGGAGTCTTCTACAATGAGCAGTTCTTC
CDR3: CASSLLGVFYNEQFF

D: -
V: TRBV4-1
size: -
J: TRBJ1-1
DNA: TGCGCCAGCAGCCGATGGGGCTACACTGAAGCTTTCTTT
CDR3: CASSRWGYTEAFF

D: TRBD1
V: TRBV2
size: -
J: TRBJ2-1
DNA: TGTGCCAGCACGTCCGGGACAGCCTCCTACAATGAGCAGTTCTTC
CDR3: CASTSGTASYNEQFF

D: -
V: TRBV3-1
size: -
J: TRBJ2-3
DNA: TGTGCCAGCAGCCAAGTCGGGGAGCCAGATACGCAGTATTTT
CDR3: CASSQVGEPDTQYF

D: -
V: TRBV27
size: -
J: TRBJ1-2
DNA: TGTGCCAGCAGTTTATCGAGAGTCTTCGGGGCTCCCCACTATGGCTACACCTTC
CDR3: CASSLSRVFGAPHYGYTF

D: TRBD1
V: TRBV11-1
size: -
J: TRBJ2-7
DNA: TGTGCCAGCAGCTTCGACAGGGATTACGAGCAGTACTTC
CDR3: CASSFDRDYEQYF

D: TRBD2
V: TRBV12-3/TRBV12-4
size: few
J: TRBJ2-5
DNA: TGTGCCAGCAGGTGGACTAGCGGAGAAGAGACCCAGTACTTC
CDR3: CASRWTSGEETQYF

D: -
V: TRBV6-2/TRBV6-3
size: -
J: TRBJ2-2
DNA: TGTGCCAGCAGCCCAGTCACTATTTCTGGAGAGAACACCGGGGAGCTGTTTTTT
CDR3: CASSPVTISGENTGELFF

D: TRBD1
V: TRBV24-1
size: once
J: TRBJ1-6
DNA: TGTGCCACTGCGGACAGGTTAAATTCACCCCTCCACTTT
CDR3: CATADRLNSPLHF

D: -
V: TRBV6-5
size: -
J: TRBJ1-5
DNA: TGTGCCAGCAGTTACCCCAGTAGCAATCAGCCCCAGCATTTT
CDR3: CASSYPSSNQPQHF

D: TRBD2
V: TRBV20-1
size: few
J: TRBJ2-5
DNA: TGCAGTGCTGATAGCGGGGCACTTAAAGAGACCCAGTACTTC
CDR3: CSADSGALKETQYF

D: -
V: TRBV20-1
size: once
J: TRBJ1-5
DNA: TGCAGTGCTAGAGATAGGGGGGAGATGCAGCCCCAGCATTTT
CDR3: CSARDRGEMQPQHF

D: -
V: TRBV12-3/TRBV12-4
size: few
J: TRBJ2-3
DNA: TGTGCCAGCAGCGGGGGCAGGGTTAGCACAGATACGCAGTATTTT
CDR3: CASSGGRVSTDTQYF

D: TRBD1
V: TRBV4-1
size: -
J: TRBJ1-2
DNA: TGCGCCAGCAGCCTGGGACAGGACAATAGCTATGGCTACACCTTC
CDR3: CASSLGQDNSYGYTF

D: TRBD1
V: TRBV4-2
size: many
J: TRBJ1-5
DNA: TGTGCCAGCAGCCAAGATCTATGGGGGACAGATTCCAATCAGCCCCAGCATTTT
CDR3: CASSQDLWGTDSNQPQHF

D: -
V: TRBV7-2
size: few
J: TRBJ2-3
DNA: TGTGCCAGCAGCTCAGGGGGAGGTGGAGATACGCAGTATTTT
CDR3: CASSSGGGGDTQYF

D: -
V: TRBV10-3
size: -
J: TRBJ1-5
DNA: TGTGCCATCAGTGAACGGGCATATCAGCCCCAGCATTTT
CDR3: CAISERAYQPQHF

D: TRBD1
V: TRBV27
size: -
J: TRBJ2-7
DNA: TGTGCCAGCAGTTTAGGGACAGGCCAATACGAGCAGTACTTC
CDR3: CASSLGTGQYEQYF

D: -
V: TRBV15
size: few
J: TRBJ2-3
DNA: TGTGCCACCAGCCCAGGGATGGGAGATTGGCCAGATACGCAGTATTTT
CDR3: CATSPGMGDWPDTQYF

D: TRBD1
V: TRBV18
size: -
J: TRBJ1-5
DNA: TGTGCCAGCTCACGCAGGGGGAGAGATCAGCCCCAGCATTTT
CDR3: CASSRRGRDQPQHF

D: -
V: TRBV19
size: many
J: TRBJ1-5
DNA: TGTGCCAGTAGCTGGGACGTCCATCAGCCCCAGCATTTT
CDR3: CASSWDVHQPQHF

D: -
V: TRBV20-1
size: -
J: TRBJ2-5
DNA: TGCAGTGCTGCGGTCTTTGAGACCCAGTACTTC
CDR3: CSAAVFETQYF

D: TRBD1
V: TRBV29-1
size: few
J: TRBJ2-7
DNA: TGCAGCGTTGAATTTGCCCCCGACTGGGACAGGGGGCCGTACGAGCAGTACTTC
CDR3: CSVEFAPDWDRGPYEQYF

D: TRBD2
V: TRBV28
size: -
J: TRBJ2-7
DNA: TGTGCCAGCAGTCCACTCATGACTAGCGGCTCCTACGAGCAGTACTTC
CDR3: CASSPLMTSGSYEQYF

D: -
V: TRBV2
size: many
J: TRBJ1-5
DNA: TGTGCCAGCAGGGTCGAGGGCTATTACGAGCCCCAGCATTTT
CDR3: CASRVEGYYEPQHF

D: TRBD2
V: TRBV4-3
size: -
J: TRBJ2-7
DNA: TGCGCCAGCAGCCAAGTAACTAGCGGATTCTACGAGCAGTACTTC
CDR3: CASSQVTSGFYEQYF